The entry below gives a single T cell receptor (beta chain) sequence along with its context. The sample comes from a study of blood T cell repertoires in COVID-19. About the study: There were acute and convalescent COVID-19 samples, and they came from the United States, Italy and Spain. PBMCs, B-cell-depleted T cells, or T cells provided the cDNA or gDNA that made up the material.

Authors' data handling: By means of reference gene primer amplification, nucleated cell counts were estimated. Some clones are missing from TCRdb's copy, which holds only in-frame ones; the method was immunoSEQ multiplex PCR. V and J calls and clone size are given by that table; D and trimming were obtained from the DNA. The profile shows 95,000 to 110,000 clones, around 90% of them singletons. Germline V CDR1 and CDR2: SGHNT, YENEEA. V lost 5 bases and J lost 2; bases outside the gene matches: 6. The CDR3 is made up of 17 amino acids. Sequencing used peripheral blood. This TCR was sampled from a man aged 45 to 65 in a cohort sampled during active COVID-19. The chain employs TRBV11-3 and TRBJ2-3, with TRBD2 identical over 14 bases. The CDR3, as DNA: TGTGCCAGCAGCAAGAGGACTAGCGGGGGGTCCACAGATACGCAGTATTTT. It codes for CASSKRTSGGSTDTQYF. The full variable domain, with the rest looked up from reference TRBV11-3 and TRBJ2-3, is EAGVVQSPRYKIIEKKQPVAFWCNPISGHNTLYWYLQNLGQGPELLIRYENEEAVDDSQLPKDRFSAERLKGVDSTLKIQPAELGDSAVYLCASSKRTSGGSTDTQYFGPGTRLTVL.